This TCR beta chain is from a study of T cells expressing NK-cell markers. About the study: Sequencing covered eight donors, seven HCMV-seropositive and one seronegative. Study-level results: The share of CD8+ T cells held by dominant NKG2C+ clonotypes was 1.0-7.0% in several donors. HCMV specificity of the expanded NKG2C+ T cell clones was not established.

Germline-derived CDR1 and CDR2 are SNHLY and FYNNEI. The CDR3 consists of 12 residues. Note on this clonotype: Its target is not known.

UMIs accompanied the 5'RACE template switching by which TCR beta cDNA was made. TCRdb re-called the 5' RACE reads; one entry per CDR3 protein, DNA not given. This sample's clone table lists 350,000 to 450,000 distinct CDR3 sequences. The chain has TRBV2 and TRBJ1-4; TCRdb outputs TRBD1, but without DNA this stays unchecked. Material for sequencing was blood T cells: a sorted CD56 or NKG2C T cell subset, CD4+ or CD8+ T cells, or bulk PBMC T cells (not recorded which). The TCR comes from a man aged 18-69 years in good health. CDR3 amino acids: CASGRGNEKLFF.